A selection of T cell receptor beta chains follows, all from one sample in a study of T cells after yellow fever vaccination. TCRdb ran MiXCR on the 5' RACE reads and lists one entry per CDR3 protein. The sample consists of some 500,000 distinct CDR3 sequences, approximately 12% of them appearing once. Sequencing was performed on PBMCs, taken on the day of the yellow fever booster vaccination. The receptors come from a man aged 30-40 years who received the YFV17D yellow fever vaccine. The CDR3 runs from the conserved cysteine through the conserved F or W. The order of the fields is CDR3 protein, CDR3 DNA, clone size, J gene, V gene, D gene. A D gene is named only where the DNA matches it firmly. Not every row has a clone size; where given, it reads once, few, many or a size class.

CASSKSPRRDTSGLTDTQYF	TGTGCCAGCAGCAAATCCCCCCGCCGGGACACTAGCGGCCTCACAGATACGCAGTATTTT	.	TRBJ2-3	TRBV21-1	.
CASSQELAGAYEQYF	TGTGCCAGCAGCCAAGAACTAGCGGGAGCGTACGAGCAGTACTTC	few	TRBJ2-7	TRBV4-2	TRBD2
CASSSLSSGRRQEQYF	TGTGCCAGCAGTTCCCTTTCTAGCGGGAGAAGGCAAGAGCAGTACTTC	.	TRBJ2-7	TRBV12-3/TRBV12-4	TRBD2
CASSARLAGNSYEQYF	TGTGCCAGCAGTGCCCGCCTAGCGGGAAATTCCTACGAGCAGTACTTC	many	TRBJ2-7	TRBV9	TRBD2
CASSTHRGLGTEAFF	TGTGCCAGCAGCACCCACAGGGGGCTGGGGACTGAAGCTTTCTTT	.	TRBJ1-1	TRBV11-2	TRBD1
CASTYQGAWGNEQFF	TGTGCCAGCACGTACCAGGGGGCTTGGGGAAATGAGCAGTTCTTC	.	TRBJ2-1	TRBV5-6	TRBD1
CASSPDRVVSNQPQHF	TGTGCCAGCAGTCCCGACAGGGTAGTCAGCAATCAGCCCCAGCATTTT	few	TRBJ1-5	TRBV6-2/TRBV6-3	TRBD1
CASASPGTGGSPLHF	TGTGCTAGTGCCTCGCCGGGGACAGGGGGCTCACCCCTCCACTTT	few	TRBJ1-6	TRBV12-5	TRBD1
CSARGPWGYTEAFF	TGCAGTGCTAGAGGCCCTTGGGGGTACACTGAAGCTTTCTTT	few	TRBJ1-1	TRBV20-1	.
CASSPRSGIAAQYF	TGTGCCAGCTCACCACGGTCCGGAATTGCGGCCCAGTACTTC	few	TRBJ2-5	TRBV18	.
CASSPDRADEKLFF	TGTGCCAGCAGCCCGGACAGGGCGGATGAAAAACTGTTTTTT	.	TRBJ1-4	TRBV7-2	TRBD1
CASSPVAADTQYF	TGTGCCAGCTCACCCGTAGCGGCAGATACGCAGTATTTT	many	TRBJ2-3	TRBV18	.
CASSLDRGTDSYEQYF	TGTGCCAGCAGCCTAGACCGAGGGACGGACTCCTACGAGCAGTACTTC	.	TRBJ2-7	TRBV3-1	.
CASSLDGQLNIQYF	TGTGCCAGCAGCTTAGATGGACAGCTAAACATTCAGTACTTC	.	TRBJ2-4	TRBV7-9	.
CASSQQGKAYEQYF	TGCGCCAGCAGCCAGCAGGGAAAGGCCTACGAGCAGTACTTC	.	TRBJ2-7	TRBV4-3	.
CASSLLRLSTEAFF	TGTGCCAGCAGCTTACTTCGCCTTTCCACTGAAGCTTTCTTT	.	TRBJ1-1	TRBV7-9	.
CSVAWISGYEQYF	TGCAGCGTTGCTTGGATTAGCGGCTACGAGCAGTACTTC	few	TRBJ2-7	TRBV29-1	.
CSATGTSGTGEQYF	TGCAGTGCTACCGGGACTAGCGGGACCGGAGAGCAGTACTTC	few	TRBJ2-7	TRBV20-1	TRBD2
CASSQLSGRAPGAQYF	TGTGCCAGCAGCCAACTTAGCGGGAGAGCCCCAGGGGCCCAGTACTTC	few	TRBJ2-5	TRBV3-1	TRBD2
CASSQASTETQYF	TGTGCCAGCAGCCAGGCTTCCACGGAGACCCAGTACTTC	many	TRBJ2-5	TRBV4-2	.
CSVEYGNYNEQFF	TGCAGCGTTGAATATGGAAATTACAATGAGCAGTTCTTC	few	TRBJ2-1	TRBV29-1	.
CASSLALGTGDNEQFF	TGTGCCAGCAGCTTAGCCCTCGGGACAGGAGACAATGAGCAGTTCTTC	.	TRBJ2-1	TRBV7-9	TRBD1
CASSSGGLAGALEQFF	TGTGCCAGCAGCTCCGGGGGGCTAGCGGGAGCTCTGGAGCAGTTCTTC	few	TRBJ2-1	TRBV5-6	TRBD2
CASSFSRSYNSPLHF	TGTGCCAGCAGCTTTAGCCGCTCCTATAATTCACCCCTCCACTTT	.	TRBJ1-6	TRBV7-2	.
CASSQSGLNEQYF	TGTGCCAGCAGCCAATCAGGGCTCAACGAGCAGTACTTC	few	TRBJ2-7	TRBV3-1	.
CSARTHGGTDTQYF	TGCAGTGCTAGAACTCACGGGGGCACAGATACGCAGTATTTT	few	TRBJ2-3	TRBV20-1	.
CSARGDRGTYEQYF	TGCAGTGCTAGAGGGGACAGGGGAACCTACGAGCAGTACTTC	few	TRBJ2-7	TRBV20-1	TRBD1
CAIAGSGRDQPQHF	TGTGCCATCGCTGGGTCGGGGCGAGATCAGCCCCAGCATTTT	few	TRBJ1-5	TRBV10-3	.
CSARAADSNQPQHF	TGCAGTGCTAGAGCTGCAGATAGCAATCAGCCCCAGCATTTT	.	TRBJ1-5	TRBV20-1	.
CASSSQYEQYF	TGTGCCAGCAGCTCACAGTACGAGCAGTACTTC	many	TRBJ2-7	TRBV7-2	.
CASSLRDRGSWEQFF	TGTGCCAGCAGCTTACGGGACAGGGGGTCATGGGAGCAGTTCTTC	.	TRBJ2-1	TRBV7-9	TRBD1
CASSLGGGLAGGPGNEQFF	TGTGCCAGCAGCTTAGGGGGAGGACTAGCGGGAGGGCCGGGGAATGAGCAGTTCTTC	few	TRBJ2-1	TRBV11-2	TRBD2
CASSGQGANGYTF	TGCGCCAGCAGTGGGCAGGGGGCAAATGGCTACACCTTC	few	TRBJ1-2	TRBV5-1	TRBD1
CASSREVDWSGADTQYF	TGTGCCAGCAGCCGGGAGGTAGACTGGAGTGGAGCAGATACGCAGTATTTT	.	TRBJ2-3	TRBV27	TRBD2
CASSLDRGRYEQYF	TGTGCCAGCAGCTTAGATCGGGGGCGGTACGAGCAGTACTTC	many	TRBJ2-7	TRBV7-2	.
CASRGTEKLFF	TGTGCCAGCAGAGGAACAGAAAAACTGTTTTTT	.	TRBJ1-4	TRBV6-6	.
CASSPETRNNEQFF	TGTGCCAGCTCACCAGAGACTAGGAACAATGAGCAGTTCTTC	.	TRBJ2-1	TRBV18	.
CASSSQLTDTQYF	TGTGCCAGCAGCTCACAACTCACAGATACGCAGTATTTT	few	TRBJ2-3	TRBV14	.
CASTQDSTSGNTIYF	TGTGCCAGCACCCAGGACAGCACCTCTGGAAACACCATATATTTT	.	TRBJ1-3	TRBV12-3/TRBV12-4	.
CASSRGSDTQYF	TGTGCCAGCAGTAGGGGGTCAGATACGCAGTATTTT	many	TRBJ2-3	TRBV27	.
CASSSSGGASYEQYF	TGTGCCAGCAGCTCCTCCGGCGGGGCTTCCTACGAGCAGTACTTC	.	TRBJ2-7	TRBV7-8	.
CASSYTGGRDGYTF	TGTGCCAGCAGCTATACAGGGGGCCGGGATGGCTACACCTTC	many	TRBJ1-2	TRBV14	TRBD1
CSAQYRGLTQYF	TGCAGTGCACAATACAGGGGACTGACCCAGTACTTC	many	TRBJ2-5	TRBV20-1	.
CSARDLGQVFEQYF	TGCAGTGCTAGAGATCTGGGACAGGTTTTCGAGCAGTACTTC	few	TRBJ2-7	TRBV20-1	TRBD1
CASSLPPTTNEQFF	TGTGCCAGCAGCTTGCCCCCCACAACGAATGAGCAGTTCTTC	.	TRBJ2-1	TRBV6-2/TRBV6-3	.
CATSRDLSVTGELFF	TGTGCCACCAGCAGAGATCTTTCAGTCACCGGGGAGCTGTTTTTT	many	TRBJ2-2	TRBV15	.
CASSFGSSAGGPYNEQFF	TGCGCCAGCAGCTTCGGAAGCTCTGCGGGAGGACCCTACAATGAGCAGTTCTTC	.	TRBJ2-1	TRBV5-1	TRBD2
CASSHPSGKALSYNEQFF	TGTGCCAGCAGTCACCCTAGCGGGAAAGCACTTTCCTACAATGAGCAGTTCTTC	.	TRBJ2-1	TRBV12-3/TRBV12-4	TRBD2
CATSDTGTEYQETQYF	TGTGCCACCAGTGACACCGGGACAGAGTACCAAGAGACCCAGTACTTC	.	TRBJ2-5	TRBV24-1	TRBD1
CSAGTKRYNEQFF	TGCAGTGCTGGGACCAAGCGTTACAATGAGCAGTTCTTC	.	TRBJ2-1	TRBV20-1	.
CAISEGTGTETYNEQFF	TGTGCCATCAGTGAGGGGACCGGGACGGAGACCTACAATGAGCAGTTCTTC	.	TRBJ2-1	TRBV10-3	.
CASSLERGSTEAFF	TGTGCCAGCAGCTTAGAGCGGGGGAGCACTGAAGCTTTCTTT	few	TRBJ1-1	TRBV11-1	.